This T cell receptor beta chain was retrieved from a study of T-cell reconstitution after alpha-beta-depleted transplantation in children. Regarding the study as a whole: Expanded graft clones numbering several hundred reportedly gave rise to alpha-beta T cells about two months after transplant.

The CDR3 is 15 amino acids. V was clipped by 0 bases and J by 3 bases, with 11 bases between them. CDR1 is MGHRA and CDR2 is YSYEKL in the germline V gene. This clonotype has only a few counts. Its antigen is currently unknown. Unique molecular identifiers were used in preparing the TCRbeta library. TCRdb passed the PCR reads through MiXCR, listing each CDR3 protein once. The repertoire consists of about 980,000 distinct CDR3 sequences, with roughly 31% occurring once and the leading ten covering over 25%. The rearrangement uses TRBV4-1 and TRBJ1-1; unclear D gene. The sample in question was PBMCs, mostly from graft donor cells, obtained 360 days after TCRalphabeta/CD19-depleted stem cell transplant. The source of this sequence is a boy in the first two years of life who had a stem cell transplant for SCID, so the T cells may come from the graft donor. In DNA form, the CDR3 reads TGCGCCAGCAGCCAAGATGACGGGGAAGACACTGAAGCTTTCTTT. This sequence encodes CASSQDDGEDTEAFF.